This T cell receptor (beta chain) derives from a study of blood T cell repertoires in COVID-19. Background on the study: Italy, Spain and the United States were the sources of the convalescent and acute COVID-19 samples. The cDNA or gDNA used as material had been derived from T cells, B-cell-depleted T cells, or PBMCs.

Authors' analysis steps: The assay estimated nucleated cells by amplifying reference gene primers. Sequencing was performed with immunoSEQ multiplex PCR; in TCRdb, only in-frame clones are kept and a portion is missing. The DNA was the basis for D and trimming; V, J and clone size are from that table. This table holds 100,000 to 150,000 clones, about 80% found once. The germline gives CDR1 WSHSY, CDR2 SAAADI. The junction had 4 bases not matched to a gene; V was cut back by 2 bases and J by 0 bases. This CDR3 has 16 amino acids. The J gene is TRBJ2-7, the V gene TRBV10-2; 10 bases map to TRBD2. Sequenced sample: peripheral blood. The clonotype was recovered from a man aged 35 to 55 with active or convalescent COVID-19. CDR3 loop: CASSELAGALSYEQYF. In nucleotides, the CDR3 is TGCGCCAGCAGTGAGCTAGCGGGAGCCCTCTCCTACGAGCAGTACTTC.